This entry features one TCR beta chain sequence. What it binds is unknown. Looked up from germline, CDR1 is LGHNA and CDR2 is YSLEER. V dropped 1 base and J dropped 8 bases, with 18 bases sitting between them. The CDR3 extends over 16 amino acids. These data belong to a study of EBV T-cell therapy then PD-1 blockade in nasopharyngeal carcinoma. Method: immunoSEQ multiplex PCR; TCRdb's copy keeps in-frame clones and lacks some. Here the sample spans fewer than 20,000 clones, almost 85% being singletons. Treatment given: AdE1-LMPpoly-expanded autologous EBV-specific T-cell therapy followed by anti-PD-1 nivolumab.

Here the sequenced sample was CD8+ T cells from blood, taken at roughly day 33 from a patient whose treatment included autologous EBV-specific T cells and nivolumab. This receptor was taken from a man between 35 and 55 years old with nasopharyngeal carcinoma. This chain links TRBV4-3 with TRBJ2-1; possibly TRBD1 for D (6 bases). The CDR3 here is CASSQVPSWPGDEQFF. The DNA of the CDR3 is TGCGCCAGCAGCCAAGTCCCCTCTTGGCCAGGGGATGAGCAGTTCTTC.